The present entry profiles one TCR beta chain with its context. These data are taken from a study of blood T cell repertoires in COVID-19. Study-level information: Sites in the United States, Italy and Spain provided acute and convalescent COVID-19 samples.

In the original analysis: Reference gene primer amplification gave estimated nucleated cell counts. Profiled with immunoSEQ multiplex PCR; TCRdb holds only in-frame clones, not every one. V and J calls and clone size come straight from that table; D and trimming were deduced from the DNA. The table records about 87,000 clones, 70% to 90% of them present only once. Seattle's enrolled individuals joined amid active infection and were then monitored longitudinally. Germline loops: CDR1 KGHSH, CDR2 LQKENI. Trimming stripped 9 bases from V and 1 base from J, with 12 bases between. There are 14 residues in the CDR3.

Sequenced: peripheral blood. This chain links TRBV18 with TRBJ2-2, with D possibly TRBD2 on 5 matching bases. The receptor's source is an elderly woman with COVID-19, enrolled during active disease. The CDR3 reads CASCWGVNTGELFF. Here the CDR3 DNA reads TGTGCCAGTTGTTGGGGAGTGAACACCGGGGAGCTGTTTTTT.